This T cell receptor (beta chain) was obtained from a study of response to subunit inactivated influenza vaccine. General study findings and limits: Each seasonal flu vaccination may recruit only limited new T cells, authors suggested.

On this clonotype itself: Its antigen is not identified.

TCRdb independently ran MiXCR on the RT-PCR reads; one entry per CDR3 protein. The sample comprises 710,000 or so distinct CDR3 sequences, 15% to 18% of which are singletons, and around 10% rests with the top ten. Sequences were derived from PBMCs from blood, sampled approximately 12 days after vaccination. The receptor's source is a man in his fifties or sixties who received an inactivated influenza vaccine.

DNA of the CDR3: TGCGCCAGCAGCTTGGTTCCAGCGGGAGGGCCCAATGAGCAGTTCTTC. Protein sequence: CASSLVPAGGPNEQFF. The rearrangement joins TRBV5-1 to TRBJ2-1, with TRBD2 matching over 10 bases. Per germline, CDR1 SGHRS and CDR2 YFSETQ. V lost 0 bases to trimming and J lost 6 bases; unmatched junction nucleotides: 6. The CDR3 contains 16 residues.